The clone carrying this T cell receptor (beta chain) was counted between two and nine times. Its antigen is not identified. This sample stems from a study of blood T cells in healthy people across ages. Each sample used at least 6 million PBMCs. Sample-barcoded 5' priming and a J-beta primer mix drove a second PCR of 7 to 11 cycles. Each CDR3 protein gets one entry after TCRdb re-called the 5' RACE reads with MiXCR. The sample has roughly 500,000 distinct CDR3 sequences, nearly 25% seen once. Overall study findings and caveats: Changes seen in expanded clonotypes were possibly confounded by donor CMV status left unknown. Researchers deemed the diversity estimates from one million T cells underestimates.

Deletions cut 4 bases from V and 7 bases from J, with 16 bases between. Per the germline V gene, CDR1 is SEHNR and CDR2 is FQNEAQ (reference sequence). CDR3 length: 15 amino acids. These sequences were also reported in another study, on T cells of mothers and their children. That work adds: Healthy Caucasian mothers, a few in number, and their six children were the donors.

The clonotype comes from a boy aged 5-17 years in good health. What was sequenced was blood. The chain links TRBV7-9 to TRBJ1-4, with D possibly being TRBD1 (5 bases). CDR3: CASSSLRDGGEKLFF. The CDR3 DNA is TGTGCCAGCAGCTCCCTCCGGGACGGAGGTGAAAAACTGTTTTTT.